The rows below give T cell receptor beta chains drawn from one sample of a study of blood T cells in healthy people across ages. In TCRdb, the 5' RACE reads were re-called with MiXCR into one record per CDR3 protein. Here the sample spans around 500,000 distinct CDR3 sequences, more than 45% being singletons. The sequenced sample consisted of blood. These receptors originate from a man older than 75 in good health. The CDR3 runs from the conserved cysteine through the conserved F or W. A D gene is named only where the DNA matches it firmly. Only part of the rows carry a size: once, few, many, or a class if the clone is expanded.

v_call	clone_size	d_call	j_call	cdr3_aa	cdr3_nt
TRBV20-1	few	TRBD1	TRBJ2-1	CSAPRQGASYNEQFF	TGCAGTGCTCCGCGACAGGGGGCCTCCTACAATGAGCAGTTCTTC
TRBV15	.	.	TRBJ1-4	CATSSDTTGTLFF	TGTGCCACCAGCAGTGATACAACCGGGACACTGTTTTTT
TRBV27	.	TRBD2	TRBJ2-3	CASSYLGLAPSTDTQYF	TGTGCCAGCAGTTACCTCGGACTAGCCCCAAGCACAGATACGCAGTATTTT
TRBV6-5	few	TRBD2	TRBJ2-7	CASSWSSGKFVVEQYF	TGTGCCAGCAGTTGGTCCAGCGGGAAGTTCGTGGTCGAGCAGTACTTC
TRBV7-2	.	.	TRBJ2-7	CASSSCDRGDYEQYF	TGTGCCAGCAGCAGCTGCGACAGAGGGGACTACGAGCAGTACTTC
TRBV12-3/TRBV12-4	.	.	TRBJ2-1	CASETSSYNEQFF	TGTGCCAGCGAGACAAGCTCCTACAATGAGCAGTTCTTC
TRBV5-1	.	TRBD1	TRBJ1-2	CASSLTGGAYGGYTF	TGCGCCAGCAGCTTGACAGGGGGCGCTTATGGAGGCTACACCTTC
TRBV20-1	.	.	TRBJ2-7	CSAHLASVPYEQYF	TGCAGTGCCCATCTGGCTAGCGTCCCCTACGAGCAGTACTTC
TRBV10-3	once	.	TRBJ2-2	CAISESRLANTGELFF	TGTGCCATCAGTGAGTCGAGGCTCGCGAACACCGGGGAGCTGTTTTTT
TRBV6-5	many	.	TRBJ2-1	CASANGRQIYNEQFF	TGTGCCAGCGCCAACGGAAGACAGATATACAATGAGCAGTTCTTC
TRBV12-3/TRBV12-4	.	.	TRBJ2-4	CASSPVLSQLMEQYF	TGTGCCAGCAGTCCGGTTCTATCTCAGCTAATGGAGCAGTACTTC
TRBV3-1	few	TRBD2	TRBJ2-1	CASSVSRRGDNEQFF	TGTGCCAGCAGCGTCTCAAGGCGGGGGGACAATGAGCAGTTCTTC
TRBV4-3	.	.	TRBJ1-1	CASSQDRGFEAFF	TGCGCCAGCAGCCAAGATCGGGGCTTTGAAGCTTTCTTT
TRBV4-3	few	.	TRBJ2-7	CASSQDQGNEQYF	TGCGCCAGCAGCCAAGATCAGGGGAACGAGCAGTACTTC
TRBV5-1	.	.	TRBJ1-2	CASSHGQTGYGYTF	TGCGCCAGCAGCCACGGACAGACTGGGTATGGCTACACCTTC
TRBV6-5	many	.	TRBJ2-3	CASSYTGSNPSTDTQYF	TGTGCCAGCAGTTACACCGGCTCAAACCCTAGCACAGATACGCAGTATTTT
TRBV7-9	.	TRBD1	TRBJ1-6	CASSLGRGQNSPLHF	TGTGCCAGCAGCTTAGGCAGGGGACAGAATTCACCCCTCCACTTT
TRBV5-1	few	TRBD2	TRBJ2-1	CASEAAPRFTGGASDEQFF	TGCGCCAGCGAAGCTGCCCCCAGGTTTACGGGGGGGGCGTCGGATGAGCAGTTCTTC
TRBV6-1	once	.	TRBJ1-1	CASRSLRQQNTEAFF	TGTGCCAGCAGATCACTAAGGCAGCAGAACACTGAAGCTTTCTTT
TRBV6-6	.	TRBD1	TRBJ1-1	CASRDWGDSNTEAFF	TGTGCCAGCAGGGACTGGGGGGACAGCAACACTGAAGCTTTCTTT
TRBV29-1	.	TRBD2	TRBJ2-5	CSVEGGRDQETQYF	TGCAGCGTTGAAGGGGGGAGGGACCAAGAGACCCAGTACTTC
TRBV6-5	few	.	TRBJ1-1	CASSYSLEAEAFF	TGTGCCAGCAGTTACTCCTTGGAGGCTGAAGCTTTCTTT
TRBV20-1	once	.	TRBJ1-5	CSAPVGGRRSNQPQHF	TGCAGTGCCCCGGTGGGAGGTCGTCGGAGCAATCAGCCCCAGCATTTT
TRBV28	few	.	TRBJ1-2	CASSSPRAIYGYTF	TGTGCCAGCAGTTCCCCAAGGGCTATCTATGGCTACACCTTC
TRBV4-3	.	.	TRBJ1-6	CASSQEGHRDYNSPLHF	TGCGCCAGCAGCCAAGAAGGACACAGAGACTATAATTCACCCCTCCACTTT
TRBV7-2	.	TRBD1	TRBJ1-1	CASSLARDRRNTEAFF	TGTGCCAGCAGCTTAGCGCGGGACAGGAGGAACACTGAAGCTTTCTTT